This TCR beta chain was captured in a study of shared clonotypes between healthy human individuals. Study as a whole: Aged between 18 and 49, the donors were a couple of women and three men.

Study results and limitations: For naive CD4 cells, roughly 5% of clonotypes were shared across a handful of donors. Against clonotypes common to all four donors, non-shared ones had lower generation probabilities.

Sequenced by immunoSEQ multiplex PCR; TCRdb stores in-frame clones only, minus some. The repertoire has roughly 1,100,000 clones, about 77% of them found once; the top ten carry over 1.3%. Healthy and HIV-negative, the adult donors had no recent acute infections or vaccinations. Only one count was recorded for this clone. Its specificity is not known. The material sequenced was memory CD4+ T cells sorted from blood. As to subset: CD45RA-negative fraction. The receptor was isolated from a man aged 18 to 35 in good health.

The CDR3 loop is CASSPPAGQGASNYGYTF. CDR3 nucleotides: TGTGCCAGCTCACCGCCGGCGGGACAGGGGGCATCTAACTATGGCTACACCTTC. The chain couples TRBV18 to TRBJ1-2; the match to TRBD1 covers 12 bases. The CDR3 loop spans 18 amino acids. The V and J ends lost 3 bases and 0 bases, in that order; junction bases with no gene match: 8. Germline V gene sequence: CDR1 KGHSH, CDR2 LQKENI.